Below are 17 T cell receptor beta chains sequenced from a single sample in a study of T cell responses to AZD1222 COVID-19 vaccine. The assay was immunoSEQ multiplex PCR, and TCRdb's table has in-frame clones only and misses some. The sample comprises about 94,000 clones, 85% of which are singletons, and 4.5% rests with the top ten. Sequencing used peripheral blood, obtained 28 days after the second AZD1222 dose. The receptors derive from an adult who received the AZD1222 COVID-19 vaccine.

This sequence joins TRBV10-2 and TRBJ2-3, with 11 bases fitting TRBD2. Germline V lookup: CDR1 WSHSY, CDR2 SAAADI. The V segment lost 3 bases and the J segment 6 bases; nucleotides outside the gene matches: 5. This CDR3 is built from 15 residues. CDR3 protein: CASSDAVAGGDTQYF. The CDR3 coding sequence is TGCGCCAGCAGTGATGCGGTAGCGGGAGGGGATACGCAGTATTTT.

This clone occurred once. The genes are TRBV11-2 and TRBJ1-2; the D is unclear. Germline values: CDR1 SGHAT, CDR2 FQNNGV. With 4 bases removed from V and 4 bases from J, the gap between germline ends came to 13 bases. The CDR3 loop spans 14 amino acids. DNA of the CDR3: TGTGCCAGCAGCTCCCTCAGTAACGCCTATGGCTACACCTTC. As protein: CASSSLSNAYGYTF.

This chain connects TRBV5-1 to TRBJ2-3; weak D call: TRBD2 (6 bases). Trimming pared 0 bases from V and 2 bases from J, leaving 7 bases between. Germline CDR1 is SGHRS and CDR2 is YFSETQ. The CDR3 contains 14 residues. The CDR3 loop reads CASSLEDYTDTQYF. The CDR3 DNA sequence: TGCGCCAGCAGCTTGGAGGACTACACAGATACGCAGTATTTT. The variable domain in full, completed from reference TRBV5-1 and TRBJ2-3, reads KAGVTQTPRYLIKTRGQQVTLSCSPISGHRSVSWYQQTPGQGLQFLFEYFSETQRNKGNFPGRFSGRQFSNSRSEMNVSTLELGDSALYLCASSLEDYTDTQYFGPGTRLTVL.

The CDR3 bases are TGTGCCAGTAGTAATTACAGGGTGGACTACGAGCAGTTCTTC. It yields the protein CASSNYRVDYEQFF. The V call is TRBV19, the J call TRBJ2-1, with D perhaps given as TRBD1 or TRBD2 (6 bases each). The germline V and J ends were trimmed by 4 bases and 10 bases, with 17 bases remaining between them. Germline-derived CDR1 and CDR2 are LNHDA and SQIVND (reference sequence). The CDR3 contains 14 residues.

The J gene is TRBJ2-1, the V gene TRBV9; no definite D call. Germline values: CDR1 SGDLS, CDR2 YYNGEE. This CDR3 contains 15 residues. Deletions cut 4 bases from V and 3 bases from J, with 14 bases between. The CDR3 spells CASSSEGVVYNEQFF. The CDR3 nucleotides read TGTGCCAGCAGCTCGGAAGGAGTAGTCTACAATGAGCAGTTCTTC.

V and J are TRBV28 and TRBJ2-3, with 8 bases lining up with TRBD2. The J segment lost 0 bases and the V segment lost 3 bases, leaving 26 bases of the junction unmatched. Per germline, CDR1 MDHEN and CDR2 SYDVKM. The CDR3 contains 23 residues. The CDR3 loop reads CASSFQREIFAPQETGSTDTQYF. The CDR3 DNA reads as TGTGCCAGCAGTTTCCAGCGGGAGATTTTCGCTCCCCAGGAGACGGGAAGCACAGATACGCAGTATTTT.

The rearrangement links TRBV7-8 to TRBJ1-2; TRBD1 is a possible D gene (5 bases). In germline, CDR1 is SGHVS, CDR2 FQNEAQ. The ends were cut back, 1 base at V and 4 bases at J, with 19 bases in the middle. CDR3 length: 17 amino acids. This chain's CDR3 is CASSLEPRFGGSYGYTF. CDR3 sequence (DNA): TGTGCCAGCAGCTTAGAACCGAGGTTTGGGGGTAGCTATGGCTACACCTTC.

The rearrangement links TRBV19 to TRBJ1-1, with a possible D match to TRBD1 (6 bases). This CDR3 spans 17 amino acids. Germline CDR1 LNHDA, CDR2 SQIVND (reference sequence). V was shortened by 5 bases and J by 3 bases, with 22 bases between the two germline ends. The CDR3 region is CASSFRSTGPWDTEAFF. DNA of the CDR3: TGTGCCAGTAGTTTTCGATCGACAGGCCCGTGGGACACTGAAGCTTTCTTT.

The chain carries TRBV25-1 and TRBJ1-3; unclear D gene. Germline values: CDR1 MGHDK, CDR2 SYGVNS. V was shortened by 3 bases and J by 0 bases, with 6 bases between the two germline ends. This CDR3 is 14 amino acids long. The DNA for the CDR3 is TGTGCCAGCAGTGAGGCAGGCTCTGGAAACACCATATATTTT. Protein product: CASSEAGSGNTIYF.

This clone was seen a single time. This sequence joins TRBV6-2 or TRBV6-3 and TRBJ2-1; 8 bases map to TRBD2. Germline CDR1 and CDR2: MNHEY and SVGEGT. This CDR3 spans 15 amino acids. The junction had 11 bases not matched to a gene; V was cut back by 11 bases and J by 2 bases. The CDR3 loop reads CAGGHGGGTYNEQFF. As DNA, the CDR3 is TGTGCCGGCGGCCATGGCGGGGGGACCTACAATGAGCAGTTCTTC.

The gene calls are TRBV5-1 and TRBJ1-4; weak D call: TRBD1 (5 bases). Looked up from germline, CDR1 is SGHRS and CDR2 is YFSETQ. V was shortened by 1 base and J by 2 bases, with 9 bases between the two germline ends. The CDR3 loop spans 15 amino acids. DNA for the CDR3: TGCGCCAGCAGCTTGAGGCGGGGCACTAATGAAAAACTGTTTTTT. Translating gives CASSLRRGTNEKLFF.

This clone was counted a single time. This CDR3 is CAWTMTGKSYEQYF. The CDR3 DNA reads as TGTGCCTGGACCATGACAGGGAAATCCTACGAGCAGTACTTC. V gene TRBV30 combines with J gene TRBJ2-7; 7 nucleotides agree with TRBD1. J was trimmed by 1 base and V by 4 bases; bases with no gene match: 7. CDR1 and CDR2 from the germline V gene are GTSNPN and SVGIG (reference sequence). The CDR3 sequence is 14 residues long.

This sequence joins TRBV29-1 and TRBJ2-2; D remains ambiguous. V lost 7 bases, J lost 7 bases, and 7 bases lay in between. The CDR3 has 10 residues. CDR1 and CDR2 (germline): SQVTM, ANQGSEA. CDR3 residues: CSAKDGELFF. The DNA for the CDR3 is TGCAGCGCCAAAGACGGGGAGCTGTTTTTT.

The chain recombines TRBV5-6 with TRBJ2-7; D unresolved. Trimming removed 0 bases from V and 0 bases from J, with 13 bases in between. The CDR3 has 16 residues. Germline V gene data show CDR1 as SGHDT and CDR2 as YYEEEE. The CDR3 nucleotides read TGTGCCAGCAGCTTGGTGACGGCCCAGAGCTCCTACGAGCAGTACTTC. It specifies CASSLVTAQSSYEQYF.

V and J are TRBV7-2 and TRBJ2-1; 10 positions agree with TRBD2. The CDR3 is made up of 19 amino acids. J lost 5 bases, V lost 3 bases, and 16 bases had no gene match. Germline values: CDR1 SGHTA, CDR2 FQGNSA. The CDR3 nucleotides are TGTGCCAGCAGCTTCTCAGAGGGTAGCGGGAGGCCAAGACACAATGAGCAGTTCTTC. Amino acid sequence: CASSFSEGSGRPRHNEQFF.

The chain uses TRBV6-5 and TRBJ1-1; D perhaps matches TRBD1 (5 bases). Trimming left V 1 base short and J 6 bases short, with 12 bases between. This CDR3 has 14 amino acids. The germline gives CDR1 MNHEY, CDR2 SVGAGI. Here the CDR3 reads CASSYYLGGAEAFF. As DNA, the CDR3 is TGTGCCAGCAGTTACTATCTCGGGGGGGCTGAAGCTTTCTTT.

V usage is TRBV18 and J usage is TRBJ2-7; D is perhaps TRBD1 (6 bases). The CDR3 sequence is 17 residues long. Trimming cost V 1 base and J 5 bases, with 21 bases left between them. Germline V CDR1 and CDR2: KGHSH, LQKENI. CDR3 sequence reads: CASSPLSLAGVPNEQYF. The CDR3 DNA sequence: TGTGCCAGCTCACCACTCTCTTTGGCAGGGGTCCCCAACGAGCAGTACTTC. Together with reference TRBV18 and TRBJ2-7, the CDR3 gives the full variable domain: NAGVMQNPRHLVRRRGQEARLRCSPMKGHSHVYWYRQLPEEGLKFMVYLQKENIIDESGMPKERFSAEFPKEGPSILRIQQVVRGDSAAYFCASSPLSLAGVPNEQYFGPGTRLTVT.